The rows below give T cell receptor beta chains drawn from one sample of a study of cytomegalovirus exposure and HLA in healthy donors. Sequencing used immunoSEQ multiplex PCR; TCRdb keeps in-frame clones, though not all of them. The profile shows 100,000 to 150,000 clones, over 60% of them singletons. Sequencing used PBMCs. Receptors originate from a man aged 45-65 years in good health and CMV-seronegative. CDR3s include the opening cysteine and the closing phenylalanine or tryptophan. A D gene is named only where the DNA matches it firmly. Size is stated for part of the rows, as once, few or many counts, or as a class when the clone is expanded.

NA,TRBV6-1,TRBJ1-1,NA,CASRSRGQDFF,TGTGCCAGCAGGTCTCGAGGGCAGGATTTCTTT
NA,TRBV21-1,TRBJ2-2,NA,CASSKEGGVDRPTNTGELFF,TGTGCCAGCAGCAAAGAGGGAGGGGTAGACAGGCCCACGAACACCGGGGAGCTGTTTTTT
TRBD2,TRBV7-2,TRBJ2-5,few,CASSDERGLASLGETQYF,TGTGCCAGCAGCGACGAGCGGGGCCTAGCATCGTTGGGAGAGACCCAGTACTTC
NA,TRBV4-1,TRBJ2-2,NA,CASSQGGGRETGELFF,TGCGCCAGCAGCCAAGGAGGGGGACGGGAAACCGGGGAGCTGTTTTTT
TRBD1,TRBV10-3,TRBJ1-6,NA,CAIIPLGQDGSPLHF,TGTGCCATCATCCCACTAGGACAGGACGGTTCACCCCTCCACTTT
NA,TRBV2,TRBJ2-2,NA,CASKSLNTGELFF,TGTGCCAGCAAGAGCTTAAACACCGGGGAGCTGTTTTTT
TRBD1,TRBV5-5,TRBJ2-1,NA,CASRTGQTTYNEQFF,TGTGCCAGCAGGACGGGACAGACAACCTACAATGAGCAGTTCTTC
NA,TRBV11-2,TRBJ2-5,NA,CASSDSRNQETQYF,TGTGCCAGCAGCGATAGCAGAAACCAAGAGACCCAGTACTTC
NA,TRBV28,TRBJ1-4,NA,CASSPPPGSNEKLFF,TGTGCCAGCAGTCCGCCGCCGGGTTCGAACGAAAAACTGTTTTTT
NA,TRBV5-4,TRBJ2-5,NA,CASSLGLADEETQYF,TGTGCCAGCAGCTTGGGGCTAGCTGACGAAGAGACCCAGTACTTC
NA,TRBV4-3,TRBJ2-6,NA,CASSQGSDSYSGANVLTF,TGCGCCAGCAGCCAAGGATCAGATTCGTACTCTGGGGCCAACGTCCTGACTTTC
NA,TRBV7-9,TRBJ2-2,once,CSSNILTGITGELFF,TGTTCCAGCAACATCCTAACAGGGATCACCGGGGAGCTGTTTTTT
NA,TRBV13,TRBJ1-5,NA,CASSPGGGPQHF,TGTGCCAGCAGCCCAGGCGGAGGCCCCCAGCATTTT
NA,TRBV10-3,TRBJ1-1,NA,CAISEPGRPNTEAFF,TGTGCCATCAGTGAGCCAGGCAGACCGAACACTGAAGCTTTCTTT
NA,TRBV11-1,TRBJ1-1,NA,CASSLARSRGPDEAFF,TGTGCCAGCAGCTTAGCGAGGAGTAGAGGGCCGGATGAAGCTTTCTTT
NA,TRBV5-1,TRBJ2-1,NA,CASSLDGSSYNEQFF,TGCGCCAGCAGCTTGGACGGGAGCTCCTACAATGAGCAGTTCTTC
NA,TRBV30,TRBJ2-2,NA,CAWSGVRRTGELFF,TGTGCCTGGAGCGGAGTAAGACGCACCGGGGAGCTGTTTTTT
TRBD2,TRBV4-1,TRBJ2-2,NA,CASSQGRGVSGELFF,TGCGCCAGCAGCCAAGGGCGGGGGGTATCCGGGGAGCTGTTTTTT
NA,TRBV19,TRBJ2-5,NA,CASSIAGHQETQYF,TGTGCCAGTAGTATAGCAGGCCACCAAGAGACCCAGTACTTC
TRBD2,TRBV11-2,TRBJ2-3,NA,CASSRNSGGADTQYF,TGTGCCAGCAGCCGTAATAGCGGGGGGGCAGATACGCAGTATTTT
NA,TRBV5-1,TRBJ2-2,NA,CASSLISGPATGELFF,TGCGCCAGCAGCTTGATCAGCGGACCCGCCACCGGGGAGCTGTTTTTT
TRBD1,TRBV28,TRBJ1-2,once,CASITGDRGFGYTF,TGTGCCAGCATTACAGGGGACAGGGGTTTTGGCTACACCTTC
TRBD1,TRBV5-1,TRBJ1-1,few,CASSLGTGRAEAFF,TGCGCCAGCAGCCTAGGGACAGGGAGGGCTGAAGCTTTCTTT
NA,TRBV6-6,TRBJ2-5,NA,CASSWETETQYF,TGTGCCAGCAGCTGGGAGACAGAGACCCAGTACTTC
TRBD2,TRBV25-1,TRBJ2-3,NA,CASSGLTSGGSDTQYF,TGTGCCAGCAGCGGACTGACTAGCGGGGGGTCAGATACGCAGTATTTT
NA,TRBV6-1,TRBJ1-5,NA,CASTLWADSNQPQHF,TGTGCCAGCACCCTGTGGGCCGATAGCAATCAGCCCCAGCATTTT
NA,TRBV19,TRBJ2-2,few,CASRKLMRDTGELFF,TGTGCCAGTAGGAAACTGATGAGAGACACCGGGGAGCTGTTTTTT
NA,TRBV7-9,TRBJ2-1,few,CASSLPRQGLREQFF,TGTGCCAGCAGCTTACCCCGACAGGGACTCAGAGAGCAGTTCTTC
NA,TRBV5-1,TRBJ1-5,NA,CASSLGANQPQHF,TGCGCCAGCAGCTTGGGCGCTAATCAGCCCCAGCATTTT
NA,TRBV18,TRBJ1-4,NA,CTSSDSGTGNEKLFF,TGTACCAGCTCTGACAGCGGGACGGGGAATGAAAAACTGTTTTTT
NA,TRBV5-1,TRBJ1-4,NA,CASSLLQGGEKLFF,TGCGCCAGCAGCTTGTTGCAGGGTGGGGAAAAACTGTTTTTT
NA,TRBV28,TRBJ1-1,NA,CASVPTGLGTEAFF,TGTGCCAGCGTGCCCACAGGGTTAGGCACTGAAGCTTTCTTT